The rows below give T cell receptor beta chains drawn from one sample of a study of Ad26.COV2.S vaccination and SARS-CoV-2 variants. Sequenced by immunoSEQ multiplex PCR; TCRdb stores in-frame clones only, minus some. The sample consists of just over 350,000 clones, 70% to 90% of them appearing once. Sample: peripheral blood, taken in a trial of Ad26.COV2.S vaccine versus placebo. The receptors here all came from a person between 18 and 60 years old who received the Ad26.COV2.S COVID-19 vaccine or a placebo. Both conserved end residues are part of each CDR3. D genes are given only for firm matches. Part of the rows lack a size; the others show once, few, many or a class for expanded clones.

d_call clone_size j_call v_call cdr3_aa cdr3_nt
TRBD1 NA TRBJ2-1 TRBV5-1 CASSSPGQNEQFF TGCGCCAGCAGCAGTCCGGGACAGAATGAGCAGTTCTTC
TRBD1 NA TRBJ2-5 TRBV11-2 CASTKGTGGQETQYF TGTGCCAGCACCAAAGGGACAGGGGGCCAAGAGACCCAGTACTTC
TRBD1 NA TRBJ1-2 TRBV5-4 CASSQDTGGLGGYTF TGTGCCAGCAGTCAAGATACAGGGGGTTTAGGTGGCTACACCTTC
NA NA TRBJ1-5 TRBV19 CASLDRRDQPQHF TGTGCCAGTCTAGACAGGCGCGATCAGCCCCAGCATTTT
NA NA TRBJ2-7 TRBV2 CASSKIASYEQYF TGTGCCAGCAGCAAGATTGCCTCCTACGAGCAGTACTTC
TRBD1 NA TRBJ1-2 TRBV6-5 CASSYLGQGAWYGYTF TGTGCCAGCAGTTACTTAGGACAGGGGGCTTGGTATGGCTACACCTTC
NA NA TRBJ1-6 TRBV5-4 CASSLAGVGNSPLHF TGTGCCAGCAGCTTGGCGGGGGTTGGCAATTCACCCCTCCACTTT
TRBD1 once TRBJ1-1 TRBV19 CASSTHPGQGNTEAFF TGTGCCAGTAGCACGCACCCGGGACAGGGGAACACTGAAGCTTTCTTT
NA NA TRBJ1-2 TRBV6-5 CASSYSGLGGYTF TGTGCCAGCAGTTACTCGGGGTTAGGTGGCTACACCTTC
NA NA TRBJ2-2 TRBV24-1 CATSHSNANTGELFF TGTGCCACCAGCCATTCTAACGCGAACACCGGGGAGCTGTTTTTT
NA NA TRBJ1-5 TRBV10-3 CAIGRQSKDSNQPQHF TGTGCCATCGGGCGACAGAGTAAGGATAGCAATCAGCCCCAGCATTTT
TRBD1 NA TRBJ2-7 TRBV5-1 CASSLARDSYEQYF TGCGCCAGCAGCTTGGCAAGGGACAGCTACGAGCAGTACTTC
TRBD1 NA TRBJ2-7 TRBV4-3 CASSQEQGVIFEQYF TGCGCCAGCAGCCAGGAACAGGGGGTTATCTTCGAGCAGTACTTC
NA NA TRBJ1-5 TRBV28 CASSLGGGSNQPQHF TGTGCCAGCAGTTTAGGTGGGGGTAGCAATCAGCCCCAGCATTTT
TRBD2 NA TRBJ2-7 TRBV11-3 CASSLAFGLAFEQYF TGTGCCAGCAGCTTAGCGTTTGGACTAGCGTTTGAGCAGTACTTC
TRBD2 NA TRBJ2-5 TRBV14 CASSLGGGGRGETQYF TGTGCCAGCAGCCTCGGAGGAGGCGGGAGGGGAGAGACCCAGTACTTC
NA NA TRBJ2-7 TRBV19 CASSIPGSYEQYF TGTGCCAGTAGTATCCCAGGGAGCTACGAGCAGTACTTC
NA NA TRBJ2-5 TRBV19 CASSERQQETQYF TGTGCCAGTAGTGAACGACAGCAAGAGACCCAGTACTTC
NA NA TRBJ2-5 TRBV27 CASSVFSGQETQYF TGTGCCAGCAGTGTCTTTTCGGGGCAAGAGACCCAGTACTTC
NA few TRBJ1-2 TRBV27 CASSLRVSYGYTF TGTGCCAGCAGTTTAAGGGTTTCCTATGGCTACACCTTC
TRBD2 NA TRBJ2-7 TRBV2 CASSVGGGAHEQYF TGTGCCAGCAGTGTAGGCGGGGGGGCTCACGAGCAGTACTTC
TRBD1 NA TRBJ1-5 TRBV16 CASSQGQGRNQPQHF TGTGCCAGCAGCCAAGGACAGGGACGAAATCAGCCCCAGCATTTT
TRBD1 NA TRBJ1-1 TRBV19 CASSMDRGFTEAFF TGTGCCAGTAGTATGGACAGGGGTTTCACTGAAGCTTTCTTT
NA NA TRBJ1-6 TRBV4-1 CASSQDGDSSYNSPLHF TGCGCCAGCAGCCAAGATGGCGATAGCTCCTATAATTCACCCCTCCACTTT
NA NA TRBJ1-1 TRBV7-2 CASSWNSFSSTEAFF TGTGCCAGCAGCTGGAACTCTTTTTCAAGTACTGAAGCTTTCTTT
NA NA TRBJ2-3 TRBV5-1 CASSSDRKLTDTQYF TGCGCCAGCAGCTCAGACAGGAAACTCACAGATACGCAGTATTTT
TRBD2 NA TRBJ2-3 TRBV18 CASSPGGSSGSDTQYF TGTGCCAGCTCACCAGGGGGGAGTAGCGGGAGTGATACGCAGTATTTT
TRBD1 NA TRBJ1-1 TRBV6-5 CASRTGFTEAFF TGTGCCAGCAGGACAGGGTTTACAGAAGCTTTCTTT
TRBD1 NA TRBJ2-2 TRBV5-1 CASRSPGQGNTGELFF TGCGCCAGTCGCTCTCCGGGACAGGGGAACACCGGGGAGCTGTTTTTT
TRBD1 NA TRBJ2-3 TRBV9 CASSVTGTGPDTQYF TGTGCCAGCAGCGTTACCGGGACAGGGCCAGATACGCAGTATTTT
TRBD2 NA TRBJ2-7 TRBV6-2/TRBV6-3 CASSMDGGFYEQYF TGTGCCAGCAGCATGGACGGGGGGTTTTACGAGCAGTACTTC
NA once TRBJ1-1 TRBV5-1 CASSFQSSLKYEAFF TGCGCCAGCAGCTTTCAGAGTTCCCTGAAGTATGAAGCTTTCTTT
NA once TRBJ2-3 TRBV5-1 CASSLLQGGTDTQYF TGCGCCAGCAGCTTGCTACAGGGGGGGACAGATACGCAGTATTTT
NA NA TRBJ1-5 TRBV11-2 CASSLGQNQPQHF TGTGCCAGCAGCTTGGGGCAGAATCAGCCCCAGCATTTT
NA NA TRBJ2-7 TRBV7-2 CASSLSGVGRLYF TGTGCCAGCAGCTTATCGGGGGTCGGGCGTCTGTACTTC
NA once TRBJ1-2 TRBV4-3 CASSPDGDYGYTF TGCGCCAGCAGTCCGGACGGAGACTATGGCTACACCTTC
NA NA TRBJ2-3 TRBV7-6 CASSQQGGSGSISTDTQYF TGTGCCAGCAGCCAACAGGGGGGTAGCGGGAGTATAAGCACAGATACGCAGTATTTT
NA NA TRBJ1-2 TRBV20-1 CSARQNYGYTF TGCAGTGCTAGACAAAACTATGGCTACACCTTC
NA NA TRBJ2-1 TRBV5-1 CARMVDEQFF TGCGCCCGTATGGTCGATGAGCAGTTCTTC
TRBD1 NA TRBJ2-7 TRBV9 CASSVGPFVHGQGNYEQYF TGTGCCAGCAGCGTAGGTCCGTTTGTGCACGGACAGGGGAACTACGAGCAGTACTTC
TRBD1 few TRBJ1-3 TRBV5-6 CASSWAGTGIIYF TGTGCCAGCAGCTGGGCCGGGACAGGGATCATATATTTT
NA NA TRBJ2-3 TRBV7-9 CASSSNTDTQYF TGTGCCAGCAGCTCGAACACAGATACGCAGTATTTT
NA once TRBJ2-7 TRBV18 CASSPRGSVEQYF TGTGCCAGCTCACCAAGGGGAAGCGTCGAGCAGTACTTC
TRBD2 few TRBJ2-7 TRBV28 CASKASGNSYEQYF TGTGCCAGCAAGGCTAGCGGAAATTCCTACGAGCAGTACTTC
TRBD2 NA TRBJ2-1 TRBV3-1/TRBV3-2 CASSPLTSGAYNEQFF TGTGCCAGCAGCCCTTTGACTAGCGGGGCTTACAATGAGCAGTTCTTC
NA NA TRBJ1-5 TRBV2 CASSSGKSLNQPQHF TGTGCCAGCAGTTCCGGGAAAAGCCTCAATCAGCCCCAGCATTTT
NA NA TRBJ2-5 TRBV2 CASRDVMYQETQYF TGTGCCAGCAGGGACGTTATGTACCAAGAGACCCAGTACTTC
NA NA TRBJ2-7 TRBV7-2 CASSLTSSGSSYEQYF TGTGCCAGCAGCTTAACATCGAGCGGATCTTCCTACGAGCAGTACTTC
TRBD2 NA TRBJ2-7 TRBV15 CATSTDASGAYEQYF TGTGCCACCAGCACAGACGCTAGCGGAGCTTACGAGCAGTACTTC
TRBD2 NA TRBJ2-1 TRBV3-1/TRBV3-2 CASRRRLAENNEQFF TGTGCCAGCAGACGAAGACTAGCGGAAAACAATGAGCAGTTCTTC
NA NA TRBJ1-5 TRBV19 CASSIRQGRNQPQHF TGTGCCAGTAGTATCCGTCAGGGAAGAAATCAGCCCCAGCATTTT
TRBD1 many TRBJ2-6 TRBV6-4 CASTRGQGPRAGANVLTF TGTGCCAGCACTCGGGGACAGGGACCAAGAGCTGGGGCCAACGTCCTGACTTTC